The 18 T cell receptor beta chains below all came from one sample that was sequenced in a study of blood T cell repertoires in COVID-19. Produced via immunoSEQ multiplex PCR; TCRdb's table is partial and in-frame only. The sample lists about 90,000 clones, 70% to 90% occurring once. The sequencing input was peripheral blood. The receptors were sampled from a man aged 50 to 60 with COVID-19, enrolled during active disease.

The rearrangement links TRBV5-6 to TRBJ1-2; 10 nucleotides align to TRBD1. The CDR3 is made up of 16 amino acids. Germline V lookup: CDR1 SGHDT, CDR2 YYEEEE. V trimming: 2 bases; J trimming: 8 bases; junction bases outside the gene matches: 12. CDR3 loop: CASSLTTGGPTAGYTF. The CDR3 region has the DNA TGTGCCAGCAGCTTAACGACAGGGGGCCCGACGGCAGGCTACACCTTC. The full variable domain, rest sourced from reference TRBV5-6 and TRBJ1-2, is DAGVTQSPTHLIKTRGQQVTLRCSPKSGHDTVSWYQQALGQGPQFIFQYYEEEERQRGNFPDRFSGHQFPNYSSELNVNALLLGDSALYLCASSLTTGGPTAGYTFGSGTRLTVV.

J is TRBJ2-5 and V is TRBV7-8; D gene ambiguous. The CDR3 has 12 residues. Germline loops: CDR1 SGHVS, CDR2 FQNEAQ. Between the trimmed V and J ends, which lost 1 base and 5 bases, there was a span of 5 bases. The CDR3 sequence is CASSLGSETQYF. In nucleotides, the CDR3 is TGTGCCAGCAGCTTAGGTAGCGAGACCCAGTACTTC.

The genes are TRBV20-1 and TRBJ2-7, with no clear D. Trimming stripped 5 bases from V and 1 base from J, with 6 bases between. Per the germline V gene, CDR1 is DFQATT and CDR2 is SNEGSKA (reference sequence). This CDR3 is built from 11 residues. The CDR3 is CSAVSSYEQYF. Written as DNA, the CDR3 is TGCAGTGCTGTCAGTTCCTACGAGCAGTACTTC.

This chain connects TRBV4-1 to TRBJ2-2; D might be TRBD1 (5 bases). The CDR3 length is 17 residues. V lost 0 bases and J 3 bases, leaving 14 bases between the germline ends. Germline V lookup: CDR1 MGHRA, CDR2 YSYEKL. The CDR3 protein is CASSQDLARVYTGELFF. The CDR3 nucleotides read TGCGCCAGCAGCCAAGATTTAGCCAGGGTTTACACCGGGGAGCTGTTTTTT.

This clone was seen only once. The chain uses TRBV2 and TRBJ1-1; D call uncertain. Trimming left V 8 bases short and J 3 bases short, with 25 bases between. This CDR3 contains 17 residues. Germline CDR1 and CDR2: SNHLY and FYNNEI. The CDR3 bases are TGTGCCAGCCCCGAGGGTAGGATTTACGTGATGGACACTGAAGCTTTCTTT. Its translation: CASPEGRIYVMDTEAFF.

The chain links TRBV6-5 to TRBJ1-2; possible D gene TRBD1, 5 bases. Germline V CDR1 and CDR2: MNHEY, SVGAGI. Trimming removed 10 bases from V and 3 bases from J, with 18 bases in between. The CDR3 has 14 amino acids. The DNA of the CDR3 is TGTGCCACCCTTGTCCAGGGATATGACTATGGCTACACCTTC. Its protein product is CATLVQGYDYGYTF.

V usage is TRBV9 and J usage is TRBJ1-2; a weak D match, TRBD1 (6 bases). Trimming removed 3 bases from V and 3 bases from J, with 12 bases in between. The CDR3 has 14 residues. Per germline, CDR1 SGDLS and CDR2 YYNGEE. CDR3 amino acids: CASSARQGHYGYTF. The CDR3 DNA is TGTGCCAGCAGCGCCCGGCAGGGGCACTATGGCTACACCTTC.

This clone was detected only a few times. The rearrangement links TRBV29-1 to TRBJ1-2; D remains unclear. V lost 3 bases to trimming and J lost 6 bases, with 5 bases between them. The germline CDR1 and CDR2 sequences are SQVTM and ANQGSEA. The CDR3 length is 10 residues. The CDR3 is CSVDIDGYTF. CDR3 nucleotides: TGCAGCGTTGATATTGATGGCTACACCTTC.

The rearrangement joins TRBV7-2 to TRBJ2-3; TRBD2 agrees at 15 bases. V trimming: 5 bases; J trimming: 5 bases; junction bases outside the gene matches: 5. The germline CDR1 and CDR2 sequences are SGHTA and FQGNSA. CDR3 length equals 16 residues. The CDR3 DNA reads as TGTGCCAGCAGCAAGGGACTAGCGGGGGGTGGAGATACGCAGTATTTT. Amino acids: CASSKGLAGGGDTQYF.

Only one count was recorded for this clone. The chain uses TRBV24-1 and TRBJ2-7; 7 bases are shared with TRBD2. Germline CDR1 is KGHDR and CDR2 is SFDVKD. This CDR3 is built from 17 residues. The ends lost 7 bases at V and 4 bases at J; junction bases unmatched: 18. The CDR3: CATSLPSGPPVGYEQYF. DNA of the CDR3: TGTGCCACCAGCCTACCTAGCGGCCCTCCCGTCGGGTACGAGCAGTACTTC.

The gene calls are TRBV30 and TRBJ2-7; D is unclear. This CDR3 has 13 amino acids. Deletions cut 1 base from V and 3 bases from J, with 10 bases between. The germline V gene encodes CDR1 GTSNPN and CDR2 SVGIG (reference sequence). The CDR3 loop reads CAWSETEIYEQYF. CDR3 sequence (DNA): TGTGCCTGGAGTGAAACAGAGATCTACGAGCAGTACTTC.

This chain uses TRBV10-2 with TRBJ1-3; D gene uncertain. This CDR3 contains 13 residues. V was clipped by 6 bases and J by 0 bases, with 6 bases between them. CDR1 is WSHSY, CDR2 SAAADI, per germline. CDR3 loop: CASRASSGNTIYF. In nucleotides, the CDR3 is TGCGCCAGCAGGGCAAGCTCTGGAAACACCATATATTTT.

CDR3 residues: CASIEQGSGEQYF. In DNA, the CDR3 is TGTGCCAGCATCGAACAGGGCTCGGGCGAGCAGTACTTC. The chain links TRBV28 to TRBJ2-7; TRBD1 is a possible D gene (6 bases). The V gene's germline CDR1 is MDHEN and CDR2 SYDVKM. The CDR3 is made up of 13 amino acids. V dropped 7 bases and J dropped 6 bases, with 16 bases sitting between them.

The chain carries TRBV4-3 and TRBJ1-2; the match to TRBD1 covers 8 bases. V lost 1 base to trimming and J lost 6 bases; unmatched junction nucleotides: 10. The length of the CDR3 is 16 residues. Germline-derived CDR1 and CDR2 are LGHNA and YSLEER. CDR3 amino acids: CASSQVPTSTGDGYTF. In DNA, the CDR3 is TGCGCCAGCAGCCAAGTCCCAACCTCGACAGGGGATGGCTACACCTTC.

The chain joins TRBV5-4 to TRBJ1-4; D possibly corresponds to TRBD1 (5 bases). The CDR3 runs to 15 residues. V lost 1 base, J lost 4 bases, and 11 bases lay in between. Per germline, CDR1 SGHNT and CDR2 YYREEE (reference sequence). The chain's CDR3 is CASSLWGRNNEKLFF. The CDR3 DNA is TGTGCCAGCAGCTTGTGGGGGAGGAATAATGAAAAACTGTTTTTT.

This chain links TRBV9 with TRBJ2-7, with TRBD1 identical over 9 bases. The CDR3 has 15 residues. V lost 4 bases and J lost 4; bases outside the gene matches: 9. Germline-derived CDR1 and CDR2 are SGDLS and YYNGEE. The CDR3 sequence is CASSPRDRVGYEQYF. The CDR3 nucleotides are TGTGCCAGCAGCCCCCGGGACAGGGTAGGGTACGAGCAGTACTTC.

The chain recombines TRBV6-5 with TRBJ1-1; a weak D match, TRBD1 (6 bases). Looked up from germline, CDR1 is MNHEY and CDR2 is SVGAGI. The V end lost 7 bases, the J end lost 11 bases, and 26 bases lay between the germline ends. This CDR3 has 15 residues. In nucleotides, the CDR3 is TGTGCCAGCAAACCCCCCATTGGGACAAACGATGAGGCTTTCTTT. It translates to CASKPPIGTNDEAFF.

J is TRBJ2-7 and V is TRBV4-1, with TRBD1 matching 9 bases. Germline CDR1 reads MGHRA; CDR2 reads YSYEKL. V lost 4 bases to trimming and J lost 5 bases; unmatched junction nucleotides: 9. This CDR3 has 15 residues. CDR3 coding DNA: TGCGCCAGCAGCCCTGGACAGGGGATCTCGAACGAGCAGTACTTC. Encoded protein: CASSPGQGISNEQYF.